This T cell receptor (beta chain) was recorded in a study of blood T cell repertoires in COVID-19. Looking at the study overall: T cells, B-cell-depleted T cells, or PBMCs supplied cDNA or gDNA.

Sequencing was performed with immunoSEQ multiplex PCR; in TCRdb, only in-frame clones are kept and a portion is missing. The sample carries about 250,000 clones, approximately 85% recorded once. The ends were cut back, 0 bases at V and 3 bases at J, with 11 bases in the middle. There are 15 residues in the CDR3. The germline CDR1 and CDR2 sequences are MNHNS and SASEGT. Seattle patient enrollment occurred during active infection, with longitudinal follow-up thereafter. The sequencing sample was made of peripheral blood. This chain joins TRBV6-1 and TRBJ1-2; D call uncertain. This receptor was obtained from a human donor with COVID-19, enrolled during active disease. The donor label of this sample is uncertain. The CDR3: CASSEALGLDYGYTF. The CDR3 bases are TGTGCCAGCAGTGAAGCGCTTGGTTTAGACTATGGCTACACCTTC.